These 5 T cell receptor beta chains came from one sample sequenced in a study of cytomegalovirus exposure and HLA in healthy donors (TCRdb year 2017). The library came from the immunoSEQ multiplex PCR assay. For the multiplex PCR, a mixture combining 60 forward primers for TCR Vbeta segments and 13 reverse primers for TCR Jbeta segments was used. TCRdb's version of the immuneACCESS table is confined to in-frame rearrangements and falls short of the full clone set. An unresolved V gene accounts for under half of the shortfall where checked; the remainder is of unknown origin. A total of about 50,000 clones appear in this sample, 60% to 75% of them only once. Around 10% of the sample belongs to the ten largest clones. Sequencing was performed on PBMCs. The receptor source for this set is a woman between 45 and 60 years old in good health and CMV-seronegative.

The chain links TRBV9 to TRBJ2-5; D is unclear. The V and J ends lost 3 bases and 5 bases respectively, with 11 bases between them. From germline, CDR1 is SGDLS and CDR2 YYNGEE. The CDR3 is made up of 13 amino acids. The CDR3 DNA follows: TGTGCCAGCAGCGACCCCACCAGGGAGACCCAGTACTTC. The encoded protein is CASSDPTRETQYF.

V gene TRBV11-2 combines with J gene TRBJ1-5, with 8 bases fitting TRBD1. Per the germline V gene, CDR1 is SGHAT and CDR2 is FQNNGV. After removal of 8 bases from V and 7 bases from J, the junction contained 13 bases not matched to a gene. This CDR3 comprises 15 residues. CDR3 coding DNA: TGTGCCAGCTTAGGGGGGACAGGCCTTACCCAGCCCCAGCATTTT. It encodes CASLGGTGLTQPQHF. Using reference TRBV11-2 and TRBJ1-5 for the parts outside the CDR3, the full variable domain is EAGVAQSPRYKIIEKRQSVAFWCNPISGHATLYWYQQILGQGPKLLIQFQNNGVVDDSQLPKDRFSAERLKGVDSTLKIQPAKLEDSAVYLCASLGGTGLTQPQHFGDGTRLSIL.

The rearrangement links TRBV9 to TRBJ2-2; 12 bases agree with TRBD2. Trimming cost V 0 bases and J 4 bases; bases outside gene matches: 4. Germline values: CDR1 SGDLS, CDR2 YYNGEE. The CDR3 has 17 amino acids. CDR3 sequence (DNA): TGTGCCAGCAGCGTAGGACTAGCGGGAGCAAGCACCGGGGAGCTGTTTTTT. As protein: CASSVGLAGASTGELFF.

This clone was counted between two and nine times. This chain joins TRBV5-1 and TRBJ2-2; a possible D gene is TRBD2 (5 bases). The CDR3 sequence is 15 residues long. V dropped 0 bases and J dropped 5 bases, with 11 bases sitting between them. Germline V lookup: CDR1 SGHRS, CDR2 YFSETQ. The CDR3 loop is CASSLGAAVTGELFF. CDR3 coding DNA: TGCGCCAGCAGCTTGGGAGCGGCAGTTACCGGGGAGCTGTTTTTT.

V usage is TRBV29-1 and J usage is TRBJ1-2; D is ambiguous. Per the germline V gene, CDR1 is SQVTM and CDR2 is ANQGSEA. The CDR3 consists of 13 residues. The V end lost 7 bases, the J end lost 0 bases, and 12 bases lay between the germline ends. CDR3 loop: CSAERETNYGYTF. As DNA, the CDR3 is TGCAGCGCGGAGAGGGAGACTAACTATGGCTACACCTTC. The full variable domain, with the rest looked up from reference TRBV29-1 and TRBJ1-2, is SAVISQKPSRDICQRGTSLTIQCQVDSQVTMMFWYRQQPGQSLTLIATANQGSEATYESGFVIDKFPISRPNLTFSTLTVSNMSPEDSSIYLCSAERETNYGYTFGSGTRLTVV.